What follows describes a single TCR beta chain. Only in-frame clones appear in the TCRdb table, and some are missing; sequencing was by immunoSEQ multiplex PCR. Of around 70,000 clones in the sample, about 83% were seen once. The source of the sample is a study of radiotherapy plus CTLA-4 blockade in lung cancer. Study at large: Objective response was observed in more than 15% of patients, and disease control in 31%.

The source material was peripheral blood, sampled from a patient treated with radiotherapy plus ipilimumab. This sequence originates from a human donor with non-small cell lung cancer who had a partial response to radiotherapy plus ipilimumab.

CDR3 in DNA: TGTGCCAGCAGTGACTCGGAGGGACAGTGCCCCAAATGGCCCTTCTACGAGCAGTACTTC. Translation gives CASSDSEGQCPKWPFYEQYF. The chain carries TRBV6-4 and TRBJ2-7, with TRBD1 as a possible D gene (7 bases). The CDR3 is 20 amino acids. Germline V gene sequence: CDR1 MRHNA, CDR2 SNTAGT. V lost 0 bases and J lost 3, with 27 bases in between.